A single sample gave rise to the 20 T cell receptor beta chains below, sequenced in a study of radiation and T cells in renal cell carcinoma. Documented time point: blood 2 weeks post-SBRT. Treatment here: 15 Gy SBRT to primary tumor, nephrectomy 4 weeks later. Profiling relied on immunoSEQ multiplex PCR, and the TCRdb table lists in-frame clones only, not all of them. The data contain around 76,000 clones, 82% of them singletons. The sample consisted of blood, taken from a patient whose treatment included radiotherapy and nephrectomy. All receptors derive from a man in his sixties with renal cell carcinoma.

V gene TRBV7-8 combines with J gene TRBJ2-2, with TRBD2 matching 10 bases. The ends lost 5 bases at V and 1 base at J; junction bases unmatched: 4. Germline-derived CDR1 and CDR2 are SGHVS and FQNEAQ. This CDR3 is built from 16 residues. Written as DNA, the CDR3 is TGTGCCAGCAGCCCGCGGACTAGCGGGAACACCGGGGAGCTGTTTTTT. Its protein product is CASSPRTSGNTGELFF.

Here the CDR3 reads CASSPAIGAGGPFPHTGELFF. In DNA form, the CDR3 reads TGTGCCAGCAGCCCCGCGATCGGAGCGGGAGGGCCGTTTCCGCACACCGGGGAGCTGTTTTTT. V gene TRBV7-6 combines with J gene TRBJ2-2, with 10 positions matching TRBD2. The V gene end was trimmed by 5 bases and the J gene end by 3 bases; junction bases not matched to a gene: 21. CDR1 SGHVS and CDR2 FNYEAQ come from the germline V gene. The CDR3 is 21 amino acids. The full variable domain, completed using reference TRBV7-6 and TRBJ2-2, is GAGVSQSPRYKVTKRGQDVALRCDPISGHVSLYWYRQALGQGPEFLTYFNYEAQQDKSGLPNDRFSAERPEGSISTLTIQRTEQRDSAMYRCASSPAIGAGGPFPHTGELFFGEGSRLTVL.

The V call is TRBV28, the J call TRBJ2-7, with TRBD1 matching over 9 bases. The CDR3 covers 15 residues. Germline V gene lookup returns CDR1 MDHEN and CDR2 SYDVKM. J lost 6 bases, V lost 6 bases, and 12 bases had no gene match. CDR3 sequence: CASSNPGTGPSEQYF. The CDR3, as DNA: TGTGCCAGCAGCAACCCCGGGACAGGGCCCTCCGAGCAGTACTTC.

The rearrangement joins TRBV5-1 to TRBJ2-1, with 16 nucleotides matching TRBD2. CDR1 is SGHRS and CDR2 is YFSETQ in the germline V gene. CDR3 length equals 16 residues. The V segment lost 3 bases and the J segment 7 bases; nucleotides outside the gene matches: 4. The CDR3 spells CASSSGTSGRGNEQFF. The CDR3 DNA follows: TGCGCCAGCAGCTCCGGGACTAGCGGGAGGGGGAATGAGCAGTTCTTC.

V and J are TRBV4-1 and TRBJ2-3; no clear D gene. This CDR3 region has 17 residues. CDR1 and CDR2 (germline): MGHRA, YSYEKL. The V and J ends lost 0 bases and 0 bases respectively, with 13 bases between them. The CDR3 here is CASSQEGMPTSTDTQYF. As DNA, the CDR3 is TGCGCCAGCAGCCAAGAAGGGATGCCTACTAGCACAGATACGCAGTATTTT.

The J gene is TRBJ1-3, the V gene TRBV18; D unclear. Trimming removed 3 bases from V and 2 bases from J, with 14 bases in between. Germline CDR1 and CDR2: KGHSH and LQKENI. The CDR3 spans 16 residues. The CDR3 region is CASSPGSGSTGNTIYF. The CDR3 region has the DNA TGTGCCAGCTCACCGGGCTCTGGGTCTACTGGAAACACCATATATTTT.

The chain combines TRBV11-2 with TRBJ1-1; 10 positions agree with TRBD1. J lost 0 bases, V lost 5 bases, and 3 bases had no gene match. The V gene's germline CDR1 is SGHAT and CDR2 FQNNGV. The CDR3 length is 15 residues. DNA of the CDR3: TGTGCCAGCAGCGCGACAGGGGGCATGAACACTGAAGCTTTCTTT. It is translated as CASSATGGMNTEAFF.

The chain uses TRBV30 and TRBJ1-2; D is undetermined. The V gene lost 3 bases and the J gene lost 4 bases, with 6 bases spanning the gap. This CDR3 comprises 11 residues. Germline V gives CDR1 GTSNPN, CDR2 SVGIG (reference sequence). The CDR3 bases are TGTGCCTGGAGCGTTTTCTATGGCTACACCTTC. Translating it yields CAWSVFYGYTF.

The V and J genes are TRBV4-3 and TRBJ1-4, with unresolved D. CDR3 length equals 14 residues. CDR1 and CDR2 (germline): LGHNA, YSLEER. V dropped 1 base and J dropped 8 bases, with 11 bases sitting between them. The chain's CDR3 is CASSQGPRSEKLFF. Written as DNA, the CDR3 is TGCGCCAGCAGCCAAGGGCCCAGGTCCGAAAAACTGTTTTTT.

The CDR3 sequence: CASSLAQAEQYF. CDR3 in DNA: TGTGCCAGCAGCTTAGCGCAGGCCGAGCAGTACTTC. The chain has TRBV7-9 and TRBJ2-7, with no clear D. Germline loops: CDR1 SEHNR, CDR2 FQNEAQ (reference sequence). The CDR3 sequence is 12 residues long. V lost 0 bases and J 6 bases, leaving 6 bases between the germline ends.

This chain connects TRBV18 to TRBJ1-3; D unclear. V shed 6 bases and J shed 2 bases, with 11 bases lying between them. The CDR3 is 14 residues long. Germline CDR1 KGHSH, CDR2 LQKENI. CDR3 residues: CASSPEGPGNTIYF. As DNA, the CDR3 is TGTGCCAGCTCGCCCGAAGGGCCTGGAAACACCATATATTTT.

The chain links TRBV10-3 to TRBJ2-3; 12 nucleotides match TRBD2. The germline CDR1 and CDR2 sequences are ENHRY and SYGVKD. Trimming took 3 bases from V and 4 from J; bases not matched to a gene: 8. The CDR3 totals 17 residues. CDR3: CAISDRRGTSGSDTQYF. DNA for the CDR3: TGTGCCATCAGTGACCGGAGGGGGACTAGCGGGTCAGATACGCAGTATTTT.

As for this clone: This CDR3 is also generated by other DNA sequences in the sample. The V and J genes are TRBV2 and TRBJ1-1, with D unresolved. The germline V gene has CDR1 SNHLY and CDR2 FYNNEI. V shed 6 bases and J shed 1 base, with 18 bases lying between them. This CDR3 is 16 amino acids long. The CDR3 reads CASSPGILRRNTEAFF. CDR3 DNA sequence: TGTGCCAGCAGCCCGGGAATTCTCAGGAGGAACACTGAAGCTTTCTTT.

The chain has TRBV29-1 and TRBJ2-7; D not certain. Germline V gene data show CDR1 as SQVTM and CDR2 as ANQGSEA. The CDR3 runs to 12 residues. Deletions cut 5 bases from V and 2 bases from J, with 10 bases between. CDR3 region: CSVLKRTYEQYF. In DNA form, the CDR3 reads TGCAGCGTTCTGAAGAGGACCTACGAGCAGTACTTC.

The chain is built from TRBV14 and TRBJ1-4, with D unresolved. The CDR3 has 16 residues. V gave up 0 bases and J gave up 4 bases, with 12 bases separating them. The germline V gene encodes CDR1 SGHDN and CDR2 FVKESK. The CDR3 protein is CASSQDVGTLNEKLFF. CDR3 DNA sequence: TGTGCCAGCAGCCAAGATGTGGGAACCCTTAATGAAAAACTGTTTTTT.

This clone was counted a single time. The rearrangement joins TRBV12-1 to TRBJ2-1. TRBV12-1 is deemed a pseudogene. The CDR3 runs 12 residues. This CDR3 is CASSCLDNEQFF. The CDR3 region has the DNA TGTGCCAGCAGCTGCCTGGACAATGAGCAGTTCTTC.

This clone has just one count. The chain combines TRBV5-1 with TRBJ2-7; D is perhaps TRBD2 (5 bases). The CDR3 has 19 residues. Germline V gene lookup returns CDR1 SGHRS and CDR2 YFSETQ. V gave up 3 bases and J gave up 1 base, with 26 bases separating them. CDR3 loop: CASSWRPPQERGLSYEQYF. CDR3 nucleotides: TGCGCCAGCAGCTGGCGACCCCCCCAGGAACGGGGTCTATCCTACGAGCAGTACTTC.

This clone has just one count. This chain uses TRBV27 with TRBJ1-4; unclear D gene. The CDR3 spans 17 residues. Deletions cut 5 bases from V and 2 bases from J, with 18 bases between. CDR1 MNHEY and CDR2 SMNVEV come from the germline V gene (reference sequence). DNA for the CDR3: TGTGCCAGCAGTCGAAGGGTGGGGATTTCGACTAATGAAAAACTGTTTTTT. Protein product: CASSRRVGISTNEKLFF.

V usage is TRBV19 and J usage is TRBJ2-3, with 7 positions matching TRBD1. Germline loops: CDR1 LNHDA, CDR2 SQIVND (reference sequence). This CDR3 contains 14 residues. V dropped 3 bases and J dropped 3; count of bases not matched to a gene: 3. In nucleotides, the CDR3 is TGTGCCAGTAGTATCGGCAGGGGGACAGATACGCAGTATTTT. Protein sequence: CASSIGRGTDTQYF.

The chain has TRBV2 and TRBJ1-5; TRBD1 matches at 7 bases. Germline V gives CDR1 SNHLY, CDR2 FYNNEI. The J segment lost 5 bases and the V segment lost 0 bases, leaving 1 base of the junction unmatched. The CDR3 sequence is 14 residues long. The CDR3 DNA sequence: TGTGCCAGCAGTGAAGCGGGACAGTATCAGCCCCAGCATTTT. This gives the protein CASSEAGQYQPQHF.